These T cell receptor beta chains were read from a single sample in a study of monozygotic twins with inflammatory bowel disease. One entry per CDR3 protein, without DNA, is what TCRdb gives after re-calling the 5' RACE reads. The sample data list over 110,000 distinct CDR3 sequences. The specimen sequenced was blood. Source of these receptors: a human donor with ulcerative colitis or Crohn's disease, or a healthy co-twin of an affected twin (not recorded which). Both conserved end residues are part of each CDR3.

J gene | V gene | CDR3 protein
TRBJ1-5 | TRBV27 | CASSLAVNQPQHF
TRBJ2-5 | TRBV7-2 | CASSLVASSGWETQYF
TRBJ2-6 | TRBV6-5 | CASSYRTGGSGANVLTF
TRBJ2-3 | TRBV7-2 | CASSLEVGRGRADTQYF
TRBJ2-7 | TRBV5-1 | CASTYKFYEQYF
TRBJ1-5 | TRBV18 | CASSQGNQPQHF
TRBJ1-2 | TRBV7-9 | CASSQMTYYGYTF
TRBJ2-1 | TRBV7-2 | CASSLDRGRDEQFF
TRBJ2-1 | TRBV27 | CASSLITGVSNEQFF
TRBJ2-4 | TRBV7-2 | CASRLQGAKNIQYF
TRBJ1-2 | TRBV20-1 | CSASQTEGQGKDGYTF
TRBJ2-5 | TRBV5-1 | CASSTGQPKETQYF
TRBJ1-5 | TRBV19 | CASSPTTGYQPQHF
TRBJ2-7 | TRBV5-1 | CASHSGLGDEQYF
TRBJ1-1 | TRBV5-6 | CASSLSGNEAFF
TRBJ2-7 | TRBV12-3/TRBV12-4 | CASSPLAGAPSEQYF
TRBJ2-1 | TRBV10-3 | CAILGQGSLAGANEQFF